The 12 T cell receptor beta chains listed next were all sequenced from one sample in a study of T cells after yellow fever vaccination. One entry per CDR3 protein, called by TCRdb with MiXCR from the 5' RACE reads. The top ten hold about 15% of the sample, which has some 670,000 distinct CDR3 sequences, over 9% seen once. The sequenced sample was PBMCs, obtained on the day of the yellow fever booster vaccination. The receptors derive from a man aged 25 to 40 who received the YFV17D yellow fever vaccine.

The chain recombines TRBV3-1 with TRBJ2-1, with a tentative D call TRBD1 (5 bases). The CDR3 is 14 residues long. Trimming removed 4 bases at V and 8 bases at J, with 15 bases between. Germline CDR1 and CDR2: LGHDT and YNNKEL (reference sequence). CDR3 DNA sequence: TGTGCCAGCAGCCTTCCTTCCAGGGTAGATGAGCAGTTCTTC. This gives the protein CASSLPSRVDEQFF.

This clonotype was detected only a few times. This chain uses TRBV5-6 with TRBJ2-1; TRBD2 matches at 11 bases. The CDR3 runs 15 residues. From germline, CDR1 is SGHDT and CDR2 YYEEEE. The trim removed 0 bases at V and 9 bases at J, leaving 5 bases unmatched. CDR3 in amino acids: CASSLATSGVGEQFF. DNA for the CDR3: TGTGCCAGCAGCTTGGCGACTAGCGGGGTGGGTGAGCAGTTCTTC.

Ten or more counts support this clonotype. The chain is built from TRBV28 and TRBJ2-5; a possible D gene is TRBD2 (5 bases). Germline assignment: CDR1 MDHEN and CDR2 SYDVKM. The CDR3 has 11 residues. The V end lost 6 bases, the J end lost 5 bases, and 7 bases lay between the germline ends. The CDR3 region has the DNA TGTGCCAGCAGCCGGAGGGAGACCCAGTACTTC. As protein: CASSRRETQYF.

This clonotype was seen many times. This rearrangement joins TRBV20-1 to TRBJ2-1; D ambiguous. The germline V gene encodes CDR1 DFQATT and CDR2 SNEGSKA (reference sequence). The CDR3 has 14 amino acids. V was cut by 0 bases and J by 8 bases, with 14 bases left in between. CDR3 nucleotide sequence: TGCAGTGCTAGAGATGGAGTGTCGTGGGATGAGCAGTTCTTC. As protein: CSARDGVSWDEQFF.

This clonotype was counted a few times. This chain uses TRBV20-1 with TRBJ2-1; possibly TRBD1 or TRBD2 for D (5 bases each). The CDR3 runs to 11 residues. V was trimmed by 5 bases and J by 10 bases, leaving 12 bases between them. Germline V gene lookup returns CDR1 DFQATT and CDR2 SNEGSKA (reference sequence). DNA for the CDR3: TGCAGTGCTGACTATTGGGGGGAGCAGTTCTTC. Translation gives CSADYWGEQFF.

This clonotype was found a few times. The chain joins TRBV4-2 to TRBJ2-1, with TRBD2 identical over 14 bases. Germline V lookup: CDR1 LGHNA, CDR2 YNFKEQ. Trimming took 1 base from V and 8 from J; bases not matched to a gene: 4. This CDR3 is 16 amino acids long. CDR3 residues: CASSQVGLAGAHEQFF. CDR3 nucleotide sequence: TGTGCCAGCAGCCAAGTGGGACTAGCGGGAGCCCATGAGCAGTTCTTC.

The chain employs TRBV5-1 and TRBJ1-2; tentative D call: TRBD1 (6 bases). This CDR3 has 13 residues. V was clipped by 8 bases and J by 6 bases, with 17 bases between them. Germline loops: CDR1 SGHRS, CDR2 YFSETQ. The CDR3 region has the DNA TGCGCCAGGCAAACAGGGTATCGGCATGGCTACACCTTC. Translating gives CARQTGYRHGYTF.

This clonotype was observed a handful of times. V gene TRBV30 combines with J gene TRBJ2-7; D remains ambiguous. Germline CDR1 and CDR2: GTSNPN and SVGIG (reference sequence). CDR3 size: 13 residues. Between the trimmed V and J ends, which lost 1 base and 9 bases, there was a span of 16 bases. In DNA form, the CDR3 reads TGTGCCTGGAGTGCCCTTAGCCCGAGAAGGCAGTACTTC. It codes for CAWSALSPRRQYF.

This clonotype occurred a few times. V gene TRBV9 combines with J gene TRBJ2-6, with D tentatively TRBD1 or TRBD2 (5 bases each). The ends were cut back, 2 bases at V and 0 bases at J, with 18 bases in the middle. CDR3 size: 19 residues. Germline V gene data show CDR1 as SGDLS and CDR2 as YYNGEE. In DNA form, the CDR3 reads TGTGCCAGCAGCGTTTATACCGGGACGGGAAGCTCTGGGGCCAACGTCCTGACTTTC. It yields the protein CASSVYTGTGSSGANVLTF.

The CDR3 DNA reads as TGTGCCAGCAGCTTGGGGGGAGTAATAAATGAGCAGTTCTTC. It is translated as CASSLGGVINEQFF. The chain couples TRBV7-3 to TRBJ2-1; perhaps TRBD2 as D (6 bases). Deletions cut 3 bases from V and 7 bases from J, with 13 bases between. Germline CDR1 is SGHTA and CDR2 is FQGTGA. The CDR3 spans 14 residues.

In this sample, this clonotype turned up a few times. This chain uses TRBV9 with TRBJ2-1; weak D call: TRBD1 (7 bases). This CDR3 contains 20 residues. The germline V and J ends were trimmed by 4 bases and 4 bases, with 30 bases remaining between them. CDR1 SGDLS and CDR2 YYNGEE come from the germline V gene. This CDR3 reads CASSPQKSSGFPRGYNEQFF. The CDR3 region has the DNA TGTGCCAGCAGCCCTCAGAAGAGTAGCGGTTTTCCCAGGGGGTACAATGAGCAGTTCTTC.

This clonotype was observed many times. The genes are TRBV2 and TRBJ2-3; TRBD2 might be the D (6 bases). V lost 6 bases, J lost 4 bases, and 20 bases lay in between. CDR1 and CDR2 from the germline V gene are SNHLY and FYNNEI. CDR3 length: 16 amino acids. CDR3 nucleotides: TGTGCCAGCAGGTTCCTTGGAGGGGCAATGGCAGATACGCAGTATTTT. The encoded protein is CASRFLGGAMADTQYF.